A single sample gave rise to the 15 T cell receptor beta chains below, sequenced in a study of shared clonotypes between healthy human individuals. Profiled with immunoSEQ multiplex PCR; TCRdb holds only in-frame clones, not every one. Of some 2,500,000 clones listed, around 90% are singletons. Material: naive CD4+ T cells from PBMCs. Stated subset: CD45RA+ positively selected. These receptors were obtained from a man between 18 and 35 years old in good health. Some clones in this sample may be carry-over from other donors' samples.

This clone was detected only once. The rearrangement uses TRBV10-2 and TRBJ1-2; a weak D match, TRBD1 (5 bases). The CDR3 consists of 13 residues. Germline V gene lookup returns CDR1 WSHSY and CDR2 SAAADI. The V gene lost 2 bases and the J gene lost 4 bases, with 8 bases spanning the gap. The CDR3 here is CASSESGGYGYTF. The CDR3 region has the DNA TGCGCCAGCAGTGAGAGTGGGGGCTATGGCTACACCTTC.

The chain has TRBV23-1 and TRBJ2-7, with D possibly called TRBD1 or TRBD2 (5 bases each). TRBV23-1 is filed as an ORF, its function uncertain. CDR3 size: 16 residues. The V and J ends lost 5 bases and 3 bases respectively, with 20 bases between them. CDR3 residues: CASSSGRGPPYYEQYF. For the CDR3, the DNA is TGCGCCAGCAGTTCAGGGAGAGGGCCTCCCTACTACGAGCAGTACTTC.

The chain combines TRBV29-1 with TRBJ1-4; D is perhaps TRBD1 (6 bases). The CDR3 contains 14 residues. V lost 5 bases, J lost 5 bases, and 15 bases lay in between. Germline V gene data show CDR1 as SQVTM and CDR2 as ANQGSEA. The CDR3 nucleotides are TGCAGCGTTTGGGACACAGAGGGGAATGAAAAACTGTTTTTT. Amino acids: CSVWDTEGNEKLFF.

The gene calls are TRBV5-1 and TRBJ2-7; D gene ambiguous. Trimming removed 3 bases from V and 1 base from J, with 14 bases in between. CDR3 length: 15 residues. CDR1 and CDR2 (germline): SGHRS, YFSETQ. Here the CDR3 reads CASSSPADVSYEQYF. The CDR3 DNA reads TGCGCCAGCAGCTCGCCCGCGGACGTATCCTACGAGCAGTACTTC.

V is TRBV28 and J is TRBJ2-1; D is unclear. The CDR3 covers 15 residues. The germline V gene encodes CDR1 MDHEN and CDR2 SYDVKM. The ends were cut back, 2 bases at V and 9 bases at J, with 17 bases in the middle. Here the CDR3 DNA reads TGTGCCAGCAGTTTAACTGCCCGGCTGGGCGGTGAGCAGTTCTTC. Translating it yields CASSLTARLGGEQFF.

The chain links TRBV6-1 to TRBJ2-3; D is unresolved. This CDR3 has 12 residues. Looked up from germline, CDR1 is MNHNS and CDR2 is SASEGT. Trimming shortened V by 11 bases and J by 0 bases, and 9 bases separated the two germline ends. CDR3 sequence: CAHSGSTDTQYF. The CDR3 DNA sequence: TGTGCCCACTCTGGGAGCACAGATACGCAGTATTTT.

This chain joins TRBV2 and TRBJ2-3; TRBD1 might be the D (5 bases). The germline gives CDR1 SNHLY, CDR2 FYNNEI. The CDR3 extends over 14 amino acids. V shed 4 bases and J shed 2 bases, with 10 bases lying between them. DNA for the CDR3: TGTGCCAGCAGTGCGACAGAAAACACAGATACGCAGTATTTT. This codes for CASSATENTDTQYF.

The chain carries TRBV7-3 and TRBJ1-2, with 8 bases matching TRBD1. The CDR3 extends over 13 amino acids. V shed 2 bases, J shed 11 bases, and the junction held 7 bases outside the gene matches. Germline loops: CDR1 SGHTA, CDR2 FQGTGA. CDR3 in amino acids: CASSLGQGEGYTF. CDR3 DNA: TGTGCCAGCAGCTTAGGACAGGGAGAAGGGTACACCTTC.

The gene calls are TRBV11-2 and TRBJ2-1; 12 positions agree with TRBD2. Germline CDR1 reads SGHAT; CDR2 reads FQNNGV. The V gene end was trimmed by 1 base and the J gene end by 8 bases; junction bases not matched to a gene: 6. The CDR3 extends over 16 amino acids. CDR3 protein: CASSLVATSGRDEQFF. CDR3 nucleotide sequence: TGTGCCAGCAGCTTAGTCGCGACTAGCGGGAGAGATGAGCAGTTCTTC.

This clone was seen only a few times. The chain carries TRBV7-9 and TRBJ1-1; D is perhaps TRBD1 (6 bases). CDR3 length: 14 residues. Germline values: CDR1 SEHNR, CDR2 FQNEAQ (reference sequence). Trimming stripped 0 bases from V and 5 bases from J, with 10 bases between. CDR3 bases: TGTGCCAGCAGCTTAGCCCCACAGGGAACTGAAGCTTTCTTT. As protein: CASSLAPQGTEAFF.

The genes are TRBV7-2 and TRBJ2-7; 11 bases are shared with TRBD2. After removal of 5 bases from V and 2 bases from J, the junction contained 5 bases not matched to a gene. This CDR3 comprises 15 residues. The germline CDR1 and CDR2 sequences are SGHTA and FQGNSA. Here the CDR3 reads CASSIGTSGAYEQYF. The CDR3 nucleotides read TGTGCCAGCAGCATAGGGACTAGCGGTGCCTACGAGCAGTACTTC. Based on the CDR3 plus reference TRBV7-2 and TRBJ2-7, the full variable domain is GAGVSQSPSNKVTEKGKDVELRCDPISGHTALYWYRQSLGQGLEFLIYFQGNSAPDKSGLPSDRFSAERTGGSVSTLTIQRTQQEDSAVYLCASSIGTSGAYEQYFGPGTRLTVT.

The chain's CDR3 is CASSLTGGANTGELFF. CDR3 sequence (DNA): TGTGCCAGCAGCTTAACAGGGGGCGCGAACACCGGGGAGCTGTTTTTT. The chain uses TRBV11-3 and TRBJ2-2; TRBD1 matches at 9 bases. CDR1 and CDR2 from the germline V gene are SGHNT and YENEEA. This CDR3 is built from 16 residues. Germline trimming cut 2 bases from V and 0 bases from J; bases unmatched to any gene: 1.

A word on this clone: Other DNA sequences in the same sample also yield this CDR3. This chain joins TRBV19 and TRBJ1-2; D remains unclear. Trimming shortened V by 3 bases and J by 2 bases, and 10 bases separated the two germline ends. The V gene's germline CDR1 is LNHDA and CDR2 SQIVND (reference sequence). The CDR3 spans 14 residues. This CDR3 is CASSIRAANYGYTF. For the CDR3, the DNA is TGTGCCAGTAGTATTCGCGCAGCAAACTATGGCTACACCTTC. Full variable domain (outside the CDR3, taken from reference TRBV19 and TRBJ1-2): DGGITQSPKYLFRKEGQNVTLSCEQNLNHDAMYWYRQDPGQGLRLIYYSQIVNDFQKGDIAEGYSVSREKKESFPLTVTSAQKNPTAFYLCASSIRAANYGYTFGSGTRLTVV.

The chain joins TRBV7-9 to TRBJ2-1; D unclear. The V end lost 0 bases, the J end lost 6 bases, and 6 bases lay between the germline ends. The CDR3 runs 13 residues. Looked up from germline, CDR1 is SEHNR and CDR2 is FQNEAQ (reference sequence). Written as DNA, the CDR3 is TGTGCCAGCAGCTTAGCGGGGTTCAATGAGCAGTTCTTC. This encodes CASSLAGFNEQFF.

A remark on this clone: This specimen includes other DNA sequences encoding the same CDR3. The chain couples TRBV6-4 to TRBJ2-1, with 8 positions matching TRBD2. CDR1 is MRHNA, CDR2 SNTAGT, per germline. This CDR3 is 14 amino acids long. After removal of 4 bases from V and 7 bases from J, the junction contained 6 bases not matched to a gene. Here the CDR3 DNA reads TGTGCCAGCAGTGCGGGAGGGCCAGGGAATGAGCAGTTCTTC. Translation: CASSAGGPGNEQFF.